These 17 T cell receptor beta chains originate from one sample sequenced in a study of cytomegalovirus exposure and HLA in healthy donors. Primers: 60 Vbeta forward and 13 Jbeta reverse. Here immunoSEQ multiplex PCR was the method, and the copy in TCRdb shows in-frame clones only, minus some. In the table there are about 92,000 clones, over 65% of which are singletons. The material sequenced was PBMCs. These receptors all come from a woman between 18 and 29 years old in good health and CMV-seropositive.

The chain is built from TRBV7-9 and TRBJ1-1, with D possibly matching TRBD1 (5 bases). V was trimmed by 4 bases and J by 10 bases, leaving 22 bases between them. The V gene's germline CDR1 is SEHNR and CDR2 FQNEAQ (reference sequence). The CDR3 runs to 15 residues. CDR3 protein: CASSSSRTPGGGAFF. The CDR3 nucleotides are TGTGCCAGCAGCTCCTCCCGCACCCCTGGGGGGGGAGCTTTCTTT.

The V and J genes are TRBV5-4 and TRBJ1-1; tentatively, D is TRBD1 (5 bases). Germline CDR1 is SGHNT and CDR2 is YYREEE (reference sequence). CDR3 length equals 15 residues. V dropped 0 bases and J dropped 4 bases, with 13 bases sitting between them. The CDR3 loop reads CASSLGVMGGTEAFF. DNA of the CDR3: TGTGCCAGCAGCTTGGGGGTGATGGGGGGCACTGAAGCTTTCTTT. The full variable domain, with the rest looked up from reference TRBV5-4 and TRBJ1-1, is ETGVTQSPTHLIKTRGQQVTLRCSSQSGHNTVSWYQQALGQGPQFIFQYYREEENGRGNFPPRFSGLQFPNYSSELNVNALELDDSALYLCASSLGVMGGTEAFFGQGTRLTVV.

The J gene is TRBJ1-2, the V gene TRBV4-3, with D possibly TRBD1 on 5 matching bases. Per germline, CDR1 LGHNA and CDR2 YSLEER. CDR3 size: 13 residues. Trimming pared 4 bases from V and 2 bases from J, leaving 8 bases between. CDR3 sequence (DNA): TGCGCCAGCAGCCCCGACAGCAACTATGGCTACACCTTC. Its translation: CASSPDSNYGYTF.

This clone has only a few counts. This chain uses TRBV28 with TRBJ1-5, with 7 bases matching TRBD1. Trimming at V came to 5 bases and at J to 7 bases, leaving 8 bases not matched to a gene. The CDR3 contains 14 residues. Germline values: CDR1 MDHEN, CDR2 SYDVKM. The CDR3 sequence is CASSPEGAVQPQHF. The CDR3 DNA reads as TGTGCCAGCAGTCCTGAGGGGGCAGTACAGCCCCAGCATTTT.

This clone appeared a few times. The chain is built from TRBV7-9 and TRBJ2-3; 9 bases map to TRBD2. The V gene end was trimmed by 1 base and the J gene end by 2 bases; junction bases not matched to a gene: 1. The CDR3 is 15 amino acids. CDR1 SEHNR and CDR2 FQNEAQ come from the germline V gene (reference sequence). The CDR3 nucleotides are TGTGCCAGCAGCTTAGGGACTAGCGACACAGATACGCAGTATTTT. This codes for CASSLGTSDTDTQYF.

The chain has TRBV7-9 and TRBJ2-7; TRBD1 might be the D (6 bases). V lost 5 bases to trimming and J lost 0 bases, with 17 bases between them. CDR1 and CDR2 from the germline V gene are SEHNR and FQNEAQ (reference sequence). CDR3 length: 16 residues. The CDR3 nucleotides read TGTGCCAGCAGCCCAACCAGGGGAGAGGGCTCCTACGAGCAGTACTTC. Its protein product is CASSPTRGEGSYEQYF.

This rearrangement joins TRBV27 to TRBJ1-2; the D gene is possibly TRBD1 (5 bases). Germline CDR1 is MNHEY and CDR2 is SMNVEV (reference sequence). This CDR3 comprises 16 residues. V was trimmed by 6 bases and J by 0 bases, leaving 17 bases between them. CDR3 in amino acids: CASRRTRVRPNYGYTF. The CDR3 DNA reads TGTGCCAGCAGGAGAACCAGGGTAAGGCCTAACTATGGCTACACCTTC.

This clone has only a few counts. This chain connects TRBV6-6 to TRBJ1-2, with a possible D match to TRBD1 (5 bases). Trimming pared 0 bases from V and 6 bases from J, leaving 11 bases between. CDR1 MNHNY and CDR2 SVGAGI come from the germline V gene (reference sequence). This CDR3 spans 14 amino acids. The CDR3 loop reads CASSYSSQGHGYTF. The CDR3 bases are TGTGCCAGCAGTTACTCATCCCAGGGCCATGGCTACACCTTC.

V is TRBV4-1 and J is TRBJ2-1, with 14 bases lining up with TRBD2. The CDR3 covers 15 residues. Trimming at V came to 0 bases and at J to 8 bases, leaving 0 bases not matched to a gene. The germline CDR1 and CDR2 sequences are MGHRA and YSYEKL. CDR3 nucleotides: TGCGCCAGCAGCCAAGAGACTAGCGGGAGGGATGAGCAGTTCTTC. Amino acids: CASSQETSGRDEQFF.

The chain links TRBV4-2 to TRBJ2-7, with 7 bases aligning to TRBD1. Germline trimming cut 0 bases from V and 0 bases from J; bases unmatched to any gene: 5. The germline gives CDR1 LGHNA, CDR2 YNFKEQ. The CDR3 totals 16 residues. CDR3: CASSQEEGDSSYEQYF. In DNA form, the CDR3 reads TGTGCCAGCAGCCAAGAAGAGGGGGACAGCTCCTACGAGCAGTACTTC.

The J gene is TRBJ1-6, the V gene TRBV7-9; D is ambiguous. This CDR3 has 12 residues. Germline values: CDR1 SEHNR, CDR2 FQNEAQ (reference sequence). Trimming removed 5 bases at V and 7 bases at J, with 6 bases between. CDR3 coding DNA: TGTGCCAGCAGCCAAAAAAATTCACCCCTCCACTTT. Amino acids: CASSQKNSPLHF. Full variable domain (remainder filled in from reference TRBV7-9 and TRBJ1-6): DTGVSQNPRHKITKRGQNVTFRCDPISEHNRLYWYRQTLGQGPEFLTYFQNEAQLEKSRLLSDRFSAERPKGSFSTLEIQRTEQGDSAMYLCASSQKNSPLHFGNGTRLTVT.

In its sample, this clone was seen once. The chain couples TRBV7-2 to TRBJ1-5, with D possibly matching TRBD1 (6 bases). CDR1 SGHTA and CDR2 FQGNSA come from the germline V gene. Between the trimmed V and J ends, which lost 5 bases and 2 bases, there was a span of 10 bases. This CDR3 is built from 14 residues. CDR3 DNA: TGTGCCAGCAGCGTTCGACAGGGCAATCAGCCCCAGCATTTT. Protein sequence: CASSVRQGNQPQHF. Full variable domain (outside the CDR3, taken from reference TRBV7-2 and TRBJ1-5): GAGVSQSPSNKVTEKGKDVELRCDPISGHTALYWYRQSLGQGLEFLIYFQGNSAPDKSGLPSDRFSAERTGGSVSTLTIQRTQQEDSAVYLCASSVRQGNQPQHFGDGTRLSIL.

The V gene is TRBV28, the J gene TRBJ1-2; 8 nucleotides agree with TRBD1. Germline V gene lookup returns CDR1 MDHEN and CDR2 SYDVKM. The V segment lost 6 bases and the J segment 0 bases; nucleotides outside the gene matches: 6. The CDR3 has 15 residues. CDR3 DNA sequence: TGTGCCAGCAGCCCGGGGACAGGCGCTAACTATGGCTACACCTTC. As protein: CASSPGTGANYGYTF.

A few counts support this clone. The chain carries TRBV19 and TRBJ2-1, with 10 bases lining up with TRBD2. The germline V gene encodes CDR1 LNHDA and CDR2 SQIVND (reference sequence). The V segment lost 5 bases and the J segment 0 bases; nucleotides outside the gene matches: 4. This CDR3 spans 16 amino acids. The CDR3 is CASSAPSGSSYNEQFF. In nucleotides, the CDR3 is TGTGCCAGTAGTGCTCCTAGCGGGAGCTCCTACAATGAGCAGTTCTTC.

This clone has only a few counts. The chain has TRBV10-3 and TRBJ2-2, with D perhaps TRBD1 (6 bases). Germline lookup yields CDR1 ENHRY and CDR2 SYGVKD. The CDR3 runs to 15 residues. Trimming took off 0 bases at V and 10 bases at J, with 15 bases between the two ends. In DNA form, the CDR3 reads TGTGCCATCAGTGAGTCGCGACTGGGACATTCGGAGCTGTTTTTT. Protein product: CAISESRLGHSELFF.

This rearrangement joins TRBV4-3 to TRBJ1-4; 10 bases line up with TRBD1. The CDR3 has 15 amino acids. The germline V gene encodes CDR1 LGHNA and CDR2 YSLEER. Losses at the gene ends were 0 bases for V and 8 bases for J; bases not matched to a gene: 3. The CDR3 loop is CASSQEGTGEEKLFF. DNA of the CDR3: TGCGCCAGCAGCCAAGAAGGGACAGGGGAAGAAAAACTGTTTTTT.

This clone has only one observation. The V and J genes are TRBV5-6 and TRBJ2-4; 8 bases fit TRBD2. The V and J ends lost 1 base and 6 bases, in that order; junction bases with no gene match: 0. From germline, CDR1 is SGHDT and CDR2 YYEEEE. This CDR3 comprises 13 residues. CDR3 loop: CASSLTSGNIQYF. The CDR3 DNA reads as TGTGCCAGCAGCTTGACTAGCGGAAACATTCAGTACTTC. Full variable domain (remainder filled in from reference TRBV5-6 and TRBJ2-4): DAGVTQSPTHLIKTRGQQVTLRCSPKSGHDTVSWYQQALGQGPQFIFQYYEEEERQRGNFPDRFSGHQFPNYSSELNVNALLLGDSALYLCASSLTSGNIQYFGAGTRLSVL.